This T cell receptor (beta chain) was recorded in a study of shared T cell receptors in the human thymus. Trimming cost V 0 bases and J 6 bases, with 12 bases left between them. CDR3 length equals 14 residues. Germline CDR1 and CDR2: LGHNT and FRNRAP. Profiled with immunoSEQ multiplex PCR; TCRdb holds only in-frame clones, not every one. Among over 60,000 clones listed, 90% to 95% were seen once. The sequenced material came from thymocytes. The receptor was isolated from a human donor. This chain connects TRBV12-5 to TRBJ2-7; D call uncertain. CDR3 sequence: CASGLVPPGSEQYF. CDR3 nucleotide sequence: TGTGCTAGTGGTTTGGTCCCACCGGGCTCCGAGCAGTACTTC.